This paragraph reports one T cell receptor beta chain. The data stem from a study of blood T cell repertoires in COVID-19. The V gene's germline CDR1 is MNHEY and CDR2 SVGAGI. V was shortened by 5 bases and J by 10 bases, with 12 bases between the two germline ends. This CDR3 has 12 amino acids. Original processing methods: Amplification of reference gene primers provided the estimated nucleated cell counts. The assay was immunoSEQ multiplex PCR, and TCRdb's table has in-frame clones only and misses some. The V and J calls and the clone size are those of that table, but D and trimming were determined from the DNA. The sample lists some 110,000 clones, approximately 86% occurring once.

The chain joins TRBV6-5 to TRBJ1-5; D call uncertain. Sequenced sample: peripheral blood. This clonotype was obtained from a man aged 35 to 55 with acute or convalescent COVID-19. CDR3 amino acids: CASSKPGGPQHF. The CDR3 coding sequence is TGTGCCAGCAGTAAACCGGGAGGACCCCAGCATTTT.